This paragraph covers one T cell receptor (beta chain) sequence. The CDR3 consists of 15 residues. Looked up from germline, CDR1 is SNHLY and CDR2 is FYNNEI. V gave up 2 bases and J gave up 3 bases, with 13 bases separating them. Only in-frame clones appear in the TCRdb table, and some are missing; sequencing was by immunoSEQ multiplex PCR. The repertoire has 20,000 or so clones, 80% of them found once; the top ten carry approximately 20%. The sample is drawn from a study of PD-1 blockade in classical Hodgkin lymphoma. On the study more broadly: Once every 2 weeks, patients received intravenous nivolumab at 3 mg/kg.

The time point denotes: cycle 4 day 1 (C4D1), after 5 to 7 weeks of nivolumab. Every patient had relapsed following autologous stem cell transplantation, and cohorts differed in brentuximab vedotin exposure. This specimen was peripheral blood mononuclear cells (PBMCs), taken before the fourth cycle of nivolumab. This chain links TRBV2 with TRBJ2-5, with D unclear. This sequence was found in a human donor with classical Hodgkin lymphoma. In DNA, the CDR3 is TGTGCCAGCAGTGAAATTGTTTGGGCAGAAGAGACCCAGTACTTC. This encodes CASSEIVWAEETQYF.